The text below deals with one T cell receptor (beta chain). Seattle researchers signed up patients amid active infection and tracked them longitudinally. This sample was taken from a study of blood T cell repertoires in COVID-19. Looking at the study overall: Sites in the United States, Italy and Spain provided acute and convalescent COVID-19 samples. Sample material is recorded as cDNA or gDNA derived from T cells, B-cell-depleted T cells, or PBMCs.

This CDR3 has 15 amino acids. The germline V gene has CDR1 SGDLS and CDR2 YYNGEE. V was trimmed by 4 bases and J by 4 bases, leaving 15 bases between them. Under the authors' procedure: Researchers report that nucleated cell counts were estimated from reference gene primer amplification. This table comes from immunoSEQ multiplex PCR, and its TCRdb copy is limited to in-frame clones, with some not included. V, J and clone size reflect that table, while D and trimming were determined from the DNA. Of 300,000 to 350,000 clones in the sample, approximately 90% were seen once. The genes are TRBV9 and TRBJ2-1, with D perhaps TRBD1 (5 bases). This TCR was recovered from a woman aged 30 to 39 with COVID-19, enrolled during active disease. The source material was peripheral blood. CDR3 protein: CASSPTRQPYNEQFF. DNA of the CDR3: TGTGCCAGCAGCCCAACGCGACAGCCGTACAATGAGCAGTTCTTC.